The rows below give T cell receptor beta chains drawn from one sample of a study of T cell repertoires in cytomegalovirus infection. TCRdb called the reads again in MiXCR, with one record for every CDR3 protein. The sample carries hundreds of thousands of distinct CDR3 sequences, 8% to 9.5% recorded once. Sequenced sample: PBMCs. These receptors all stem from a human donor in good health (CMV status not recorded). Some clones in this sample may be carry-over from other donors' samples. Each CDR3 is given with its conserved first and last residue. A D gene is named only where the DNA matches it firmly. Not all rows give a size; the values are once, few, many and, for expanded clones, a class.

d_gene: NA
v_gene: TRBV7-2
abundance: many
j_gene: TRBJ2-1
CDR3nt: TGTGCCAGCAGCTTACAGTTCCATGAGCAGTTCTTC
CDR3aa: CASSLQFHEQFF

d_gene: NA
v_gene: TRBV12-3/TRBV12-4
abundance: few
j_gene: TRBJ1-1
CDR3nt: TGTGCCAGCAGTTTAGGGAACAGGGAGGAAGAAGCTTTCTTT
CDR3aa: CASSLGNREEEAFF

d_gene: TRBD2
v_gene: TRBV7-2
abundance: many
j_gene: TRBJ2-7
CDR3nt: TGTGCCAGCAGCTTAGGTAGCGGGATACCCAGCTACGAGCAGTACTTC
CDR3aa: CASSLGSGIPSYEQYF

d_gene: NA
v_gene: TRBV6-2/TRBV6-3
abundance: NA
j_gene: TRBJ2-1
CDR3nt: TGTGCCAGCAGTTACTCCAGGGCGGGTGAGCAGTTCTTC
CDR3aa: CASSYSRAGEQFF

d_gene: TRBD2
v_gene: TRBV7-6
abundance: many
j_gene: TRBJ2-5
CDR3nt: TGTGCCAGCAGCCGGACGGGTTGGCGGGAGATGGGAGAGACCCAGTACTTC
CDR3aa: CASSRTGWREMGETQYF

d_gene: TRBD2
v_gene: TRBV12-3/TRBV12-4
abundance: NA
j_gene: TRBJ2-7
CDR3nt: TGTGCCAGCAGTTTAAGCGGGGGGGCCTACGAGCAGTACTTC
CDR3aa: CASSLSGGAYEQYF

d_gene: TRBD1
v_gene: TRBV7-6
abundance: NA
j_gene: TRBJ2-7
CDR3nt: TGTGCCAGCAAGAAACAGGGGGCGTGGGAGCAGTACTTC
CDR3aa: CASKKQGAWEQYF

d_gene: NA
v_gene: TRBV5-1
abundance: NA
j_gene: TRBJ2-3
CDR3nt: TGCGCCAGCAGCTTCTCGGACTTCCGCACAGATACGCAGTATTTT
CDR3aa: CASSFSDFRTDTQYF

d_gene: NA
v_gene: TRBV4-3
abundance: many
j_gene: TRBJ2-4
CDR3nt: TGCGCCAGCAGCCTCAGAGGGAAAAACATTCAGTACTTC
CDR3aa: CASSLRGKNIQYF

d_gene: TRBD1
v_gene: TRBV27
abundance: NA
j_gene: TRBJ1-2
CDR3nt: TGTGCCAGCAGTAAAACAGGGGGGATCTATGGCTACACCTTC
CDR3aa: CASSKTGGIYGYTF

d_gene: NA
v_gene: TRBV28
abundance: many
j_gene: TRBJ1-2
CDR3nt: TGTGCCAGCAGGACCCCGGGGCTTGGCTACACCTTC
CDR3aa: CASRTPGLGYTF

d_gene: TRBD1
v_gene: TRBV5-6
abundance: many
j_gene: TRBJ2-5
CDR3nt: TGTGCCAGCAGCTTTATCCCCGGACAGGGTAAATTGGAGACCCAGTACTTC
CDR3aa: CASSFIPGQGKLETQYF

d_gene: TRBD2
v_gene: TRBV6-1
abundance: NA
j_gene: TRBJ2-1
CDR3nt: TGTGCCAGCAGTTATGGGGCTAGCGGGAGTCATGAGCAGTTCTTC
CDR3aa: CASSYGASGSHEQFF

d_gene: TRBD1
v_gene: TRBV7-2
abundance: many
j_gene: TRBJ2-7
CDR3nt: TGTGCCAGCAGCTTCGAAGGGGGCAGGCTTTACGAGCAGTACTTC
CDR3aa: CASSFEGGRLYEQYF

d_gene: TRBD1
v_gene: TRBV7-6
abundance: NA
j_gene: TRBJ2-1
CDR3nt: TGTGCCAGCAGCTTCCGGGACAGGGGGATCGATGAGCAGTTCTTC
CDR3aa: CASSFRDRGIDEQFF

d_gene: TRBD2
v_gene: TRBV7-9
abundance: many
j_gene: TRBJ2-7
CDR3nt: TGTGCCAGCACCCGCGGGGGATCCTACGAGCAGTACTTC
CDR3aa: CASTRGGSYEQYF

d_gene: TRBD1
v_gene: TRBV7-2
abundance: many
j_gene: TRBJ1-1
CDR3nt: TGTGCCAGCAGCTTGGTTTTGGCAGGGGGAGGGACTGAAGCTTTCTTT
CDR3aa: CASSLVLAGGGTEAFF

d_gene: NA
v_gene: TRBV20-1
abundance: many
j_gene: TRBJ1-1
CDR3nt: TGCAGTGCGCACTTGAACACTGAAGCTTTCTTT
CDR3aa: CSAHLNTEAFF

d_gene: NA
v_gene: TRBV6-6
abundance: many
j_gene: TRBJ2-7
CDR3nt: TGTGCCAGCAGTTACTCGTCATTGGGAGGAGAGCAGTACTTC
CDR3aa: CASSYSSLGGEQYF

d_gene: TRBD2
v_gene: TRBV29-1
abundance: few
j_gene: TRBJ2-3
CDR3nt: TGCAGCGGATGGACTAGCGGGAGATCGAATACGCAGTATTTT
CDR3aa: CSGWTSGRSNTQYF

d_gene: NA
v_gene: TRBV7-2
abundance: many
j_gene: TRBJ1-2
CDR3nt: TGTGCCAGCAGCTTGGGCCAGGTTAACTATGGCTACACCTTC
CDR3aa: CASSLGQVNYGYTF

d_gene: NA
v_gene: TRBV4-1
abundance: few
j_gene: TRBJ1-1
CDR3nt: TGCGCCAGCAGCCAAGATCAATTGGGAGCTGGGACTGAAGCTTTCTTT
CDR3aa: CASSQDQLGAGTEAFF

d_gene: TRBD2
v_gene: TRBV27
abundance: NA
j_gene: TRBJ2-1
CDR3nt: TGTGCCAGCAGTAAAAGACTAGCGGGAGGGTCCTACAATGAGCAGTTCTTC
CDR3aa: CASSKRLAGGSYNEQFF

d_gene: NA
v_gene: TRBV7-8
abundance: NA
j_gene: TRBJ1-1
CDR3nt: TGTGCCAGCAGCTCGGTTTCAGAAGCTTTCTTT
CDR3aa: CASSSVSEAFF

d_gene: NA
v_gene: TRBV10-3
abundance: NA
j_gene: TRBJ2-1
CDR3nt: TGTGCCATCAGTGAGTCGGAGGGCGAGCAGTTCTTC
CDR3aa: CAISESEGEQFF

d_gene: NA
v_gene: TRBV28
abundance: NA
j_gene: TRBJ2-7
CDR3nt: TGTGCCAGCAGCTCTAATCTCGACAGGACCTACGAGCAGTACTTC
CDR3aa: CASSSNLDRTYEQYF

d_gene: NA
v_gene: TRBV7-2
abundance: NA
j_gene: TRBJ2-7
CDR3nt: TGTGCCAGCAGCTTTGTAAGAGGGGCCTACGAGCAGTACTTC
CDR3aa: CASSFVRGAYEQYF

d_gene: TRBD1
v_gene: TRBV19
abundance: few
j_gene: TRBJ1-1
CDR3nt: TGTGCCAGTAGTATAGGCGCAGGGGGGCAGGGAAGGCCGCTGAACACTGAAGCTTTCTTT
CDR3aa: CASSIGAGGQGRPLNTEAFF

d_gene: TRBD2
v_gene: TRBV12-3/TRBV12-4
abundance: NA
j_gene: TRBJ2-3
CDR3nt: TGTGCCAGCAGTGACAGCGGGGGAAGCACAGATACGCAGTATTTT
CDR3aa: CASSDSGGSTDTQYF

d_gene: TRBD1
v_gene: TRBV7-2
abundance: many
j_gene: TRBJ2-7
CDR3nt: TGTGCCAGCAGCGGTAGACAGGGGCCCCTCTACGAGCAGTACTTC
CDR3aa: CASSGRQGPLYEQYF

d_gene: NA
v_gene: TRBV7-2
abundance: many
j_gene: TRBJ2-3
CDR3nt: TGTGCCAGCAGCTCCCGTTCGTTTCGGGGCGGGCCAGATACGCAGTATTTT
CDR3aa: CASSSRSFRGGPDTQYF

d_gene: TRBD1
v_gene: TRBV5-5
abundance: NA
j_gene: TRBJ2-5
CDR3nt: TGTGCCAGCAGCTTGGCCGGAACCCGGGACAGAGGAGAGACCCAGTACTTC
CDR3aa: CASSLAGTRDRGETQYF

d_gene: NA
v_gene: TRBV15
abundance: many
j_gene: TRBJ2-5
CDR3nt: TGTGCCACCAGCTTCGCCGGGCCTTTAGAGACCCAGTACTTC
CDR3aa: CATSFAGPLETQYF

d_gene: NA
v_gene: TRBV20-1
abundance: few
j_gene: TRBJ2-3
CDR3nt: TGCAGTGCGCCCAGGACAGATACGCAGTATTTT
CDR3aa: CSAPRTDTQYF

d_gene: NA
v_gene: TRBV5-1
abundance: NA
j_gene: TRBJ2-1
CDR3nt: TGCGCCAGCAGCCCCGGGGACCGTTCTGGCAATGAGCAGTTCTTC
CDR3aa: CASSPGDRSGNEQFF

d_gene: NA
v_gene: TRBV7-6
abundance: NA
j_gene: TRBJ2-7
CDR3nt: TGTGCCAGCAGCCCCGGCGGAAGCGAGCAGTACTTC
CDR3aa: CASSPGGSEQYF

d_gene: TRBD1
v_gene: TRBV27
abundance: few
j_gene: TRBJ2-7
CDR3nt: TGTGCCAGCAGTCCCTACCGACAGGGGGTCTACGAGCAGTACTTC
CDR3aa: CASSPYRQGVYEQYF

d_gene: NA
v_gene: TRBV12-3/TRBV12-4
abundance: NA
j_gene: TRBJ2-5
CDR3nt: TGTGCCAGCAGTTTTGAAATTATTTTAGAGACCCAGTACTTC
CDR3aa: CASSFEIILETQYF

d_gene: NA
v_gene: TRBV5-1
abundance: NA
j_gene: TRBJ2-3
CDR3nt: TGCGCCAGCAGCTATACGGATTCAGATACGCAGTATTTT
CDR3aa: CASSYTDSDTQYF

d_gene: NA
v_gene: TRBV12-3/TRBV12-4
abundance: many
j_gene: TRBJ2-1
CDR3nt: TGTGCCAGCAGTTTTGGGCGGTTTGAGCAGTTCTTC
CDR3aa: CASSFGRFEQFF

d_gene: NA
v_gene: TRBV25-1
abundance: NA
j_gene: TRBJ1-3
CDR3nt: TGTGCCAGCAGCGCCACGGGAGGCACCATATATTTT
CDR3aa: CASSATGGTIYF

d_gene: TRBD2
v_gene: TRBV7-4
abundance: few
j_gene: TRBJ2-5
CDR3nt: TGTGCCAGCAGCCGGACTAGCGGGAGCCTGAGAGAGACCCAGTACTTC
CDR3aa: CASSRTSGSLRETQYF

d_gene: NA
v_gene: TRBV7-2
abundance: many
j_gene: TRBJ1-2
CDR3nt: TGTGCCAGCAGCTTGGAGAGAACAGGGGGCTACACCTTC
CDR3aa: CASSLERTGGYTF

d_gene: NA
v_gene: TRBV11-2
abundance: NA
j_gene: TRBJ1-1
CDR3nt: TGTGCCAGCAGTCAAACTCGCGGGAGTGAAGCTTTCTTT
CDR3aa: CASSQTRGSEAFF

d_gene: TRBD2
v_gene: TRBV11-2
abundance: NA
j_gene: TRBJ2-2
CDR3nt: TGTGCCAGCAGCTTAATTGGGGGGGACACCGGGGAGCTGTTTTTT
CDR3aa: CASSLIGGDTGELFF

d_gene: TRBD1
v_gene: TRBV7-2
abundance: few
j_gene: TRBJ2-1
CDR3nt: TGTGCCAGCAACTTAGTTGGGACAGGGAAGAACAATGAGCAGTTCTTC
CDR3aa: CASNLVGTGKNNEQFF

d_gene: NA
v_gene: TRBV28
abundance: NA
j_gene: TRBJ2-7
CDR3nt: TGTGCCAGCAGCCAAGGGGTTCCGAATGAGCAGTACTTC
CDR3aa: CASSQGVPNEQYF

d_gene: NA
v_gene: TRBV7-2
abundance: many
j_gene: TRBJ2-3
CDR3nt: TGTGCCAGCAGCCTTTCCGACCTGGGGCGATTAGATACGCAGTATTTT
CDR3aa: CASSLSDLGRLDTQYF

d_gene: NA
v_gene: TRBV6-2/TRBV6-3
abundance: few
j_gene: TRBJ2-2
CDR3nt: TGTGCCAGCAGTACATCTCCCGGGGAGCTGTTTTTT
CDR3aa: CASSTSPGELFF

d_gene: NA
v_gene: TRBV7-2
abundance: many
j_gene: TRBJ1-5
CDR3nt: TGTGCCAGCAGCCGCATCGGAGAAACTCAGCCCCAGCATTTT
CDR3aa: CASSRIGETQPQHF

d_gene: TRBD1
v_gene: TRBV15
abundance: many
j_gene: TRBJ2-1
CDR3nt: TGTGCCACCAGCAGTCCAGGACAGGTCTCCTACAATGAGCAGTTCTTC
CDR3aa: CATSSPGQVSYNEQFF

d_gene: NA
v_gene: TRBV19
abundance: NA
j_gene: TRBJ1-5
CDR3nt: TGTGCCAGTAGTTTGGACAGCGTCAGGCCCCAGCATTTT
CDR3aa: CASSLDSVRPQHF